This TCR beta chain was obtained from a study of blood T cell repertoires in COVID-19. Study in general: Collection of acute and convalescent COVID-19 samples took place in the United States, Italy and Spain. In each case, the material was cDNA or gDNA derived from T cells, B-cell-depleted T cells, or PBMCs.

CDR3 length: 13 amino acids. Germline V gene lookup returns CDR1 KGHDR and CDR2 SFDVKD. The junction had 7 bases not matched to a gene; V was cut back by 7 bases and J by 6 bases. In the authors' methods: Estimated nucleated cell counts came from reference gene primer amplification. Data came from immunoSEQ multiplex PCR; TCRdb stores just in-frame clones and leaves some out. D and trimming were read from the DNA, whereas the V and J calls and clone size are those reported in that table. The sample records over 150,000 clones, 70% to 90% being singletons. The chain employs TRBV24-1 and TRBJ1-1, with TRBD1 matching over 7 bases. Sequenced: peripheral blood. The clonotype comes from a man in his forties or fifties with acute or convalescent COVID-19. In nucleotides, the CDR3 is TGTGCCACCAGATTAGACAGGGAGGCTGAAGCTTTCTTT. Protein: CATRLDREAEAFF.